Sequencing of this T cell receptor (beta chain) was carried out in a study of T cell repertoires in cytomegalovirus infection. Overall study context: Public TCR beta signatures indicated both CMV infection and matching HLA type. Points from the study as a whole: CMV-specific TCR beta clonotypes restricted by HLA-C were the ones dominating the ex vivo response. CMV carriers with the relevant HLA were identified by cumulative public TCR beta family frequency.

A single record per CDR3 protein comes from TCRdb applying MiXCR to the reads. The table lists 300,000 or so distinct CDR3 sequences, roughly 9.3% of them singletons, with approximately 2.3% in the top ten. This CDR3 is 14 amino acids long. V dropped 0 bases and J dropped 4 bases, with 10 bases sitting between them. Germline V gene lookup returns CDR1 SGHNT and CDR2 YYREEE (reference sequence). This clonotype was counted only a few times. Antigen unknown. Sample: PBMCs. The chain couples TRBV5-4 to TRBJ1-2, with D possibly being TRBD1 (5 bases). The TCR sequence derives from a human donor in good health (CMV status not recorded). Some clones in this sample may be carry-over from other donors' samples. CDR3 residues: CASSLGRDFYGYTF. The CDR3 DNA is TGTGCCAGCAGCTTGGGGAGGGACTTCTATGGCTACACCTTC.